This record looks at one T cell receptor (beta chain) sequence and its context. Clones were read by immunoSEQ multiplex PCR, and TCRdb kept only the in-frame ones, dropping some. The sample includes roughly 40,000 clones, 83% of them seen just once. This record comes from a study of T cells in localized non-small cell lung cancer. CDR1 is KGHSH, CDR2 LQKENI, per germline. The CDR3 loop spans 15 amino acids. The J segment lost 5 bases and the V segment lost 2 bases, leaving 5 bases of the junction unmatched. This TCR derives from a man aged 35 to 70 with stage II lung adenocarcinoma. The chain employs TRBV18 and TRBJ1-5, with 8 bases fitting TRBD1. This specimen consisted of PBMCs, obtained before any cancer treatment. The CDR3 spells CASSPTQTGDQPQHF. The CDR3 nucleotides are TGTGCCAGCTCACCAACGCAGACAGGGGATCAGCCCCAGCATTTT.